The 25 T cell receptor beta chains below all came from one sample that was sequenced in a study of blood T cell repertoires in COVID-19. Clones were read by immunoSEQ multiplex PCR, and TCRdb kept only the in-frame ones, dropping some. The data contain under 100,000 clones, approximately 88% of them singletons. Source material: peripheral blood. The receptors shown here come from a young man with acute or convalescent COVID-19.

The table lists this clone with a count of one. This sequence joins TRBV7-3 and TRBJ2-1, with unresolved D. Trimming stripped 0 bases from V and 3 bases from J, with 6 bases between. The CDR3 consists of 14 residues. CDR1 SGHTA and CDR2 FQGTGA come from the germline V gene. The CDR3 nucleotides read TGTGCCAGCAGCTTAACGGGCTACTACAATGAGCAGTTCTTC. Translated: CASSLTGYYNEQFF.

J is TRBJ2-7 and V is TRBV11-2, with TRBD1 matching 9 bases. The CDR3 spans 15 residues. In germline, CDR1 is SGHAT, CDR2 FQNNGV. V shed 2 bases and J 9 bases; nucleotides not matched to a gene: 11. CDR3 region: CASSLQGQGRSGQYF. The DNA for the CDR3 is TGTGCCAGCAGCTTACAGGGACAGGGACGCTCGGGGCAGTACTTC.

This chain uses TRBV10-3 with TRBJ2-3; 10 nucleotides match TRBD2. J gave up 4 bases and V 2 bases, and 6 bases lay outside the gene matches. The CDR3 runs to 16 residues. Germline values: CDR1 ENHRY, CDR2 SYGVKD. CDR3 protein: CAISESSGRIADTQYF. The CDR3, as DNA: TGTGCCATCAGTGAGAGTAGCGGGAGGATCGCAGATACGCAGTATTTT.

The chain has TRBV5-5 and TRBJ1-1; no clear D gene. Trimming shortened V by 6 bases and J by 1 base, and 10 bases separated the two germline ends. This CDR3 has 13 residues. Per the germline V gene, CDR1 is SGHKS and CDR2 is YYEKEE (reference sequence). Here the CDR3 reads CASNVGGNTEAFF. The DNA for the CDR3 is TGTGCCAGCAACGTGGGAGGGAACACTGAAGCTTTCTTT.

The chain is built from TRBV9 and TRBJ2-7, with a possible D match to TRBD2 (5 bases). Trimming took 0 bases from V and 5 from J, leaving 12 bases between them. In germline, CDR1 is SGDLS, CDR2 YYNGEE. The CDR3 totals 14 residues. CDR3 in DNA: TGTGCCAGCAGCGTAGGGTTTTCGGAGGACGAGCAGTACTTC. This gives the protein CASSVGFSEDEQYF.

The CDR3 DNA sequence: TGCGCCAGCAGTCAAGCCAGACAGGGGCTAGATTCACCCCTCCACTTT. Translating it yields CASSQARQGLDSPLHF. This chain links TRBV23-1 with TRBJ1-6, with TRBD1 matching 8 bases. TRBV23-1 is assigned to the ORF class and has an uncertain function. CDR3 length: 16 residues. The V segment lost 2 bases and the J segment 8 bases; nucleotides outside the gene matches: 8.

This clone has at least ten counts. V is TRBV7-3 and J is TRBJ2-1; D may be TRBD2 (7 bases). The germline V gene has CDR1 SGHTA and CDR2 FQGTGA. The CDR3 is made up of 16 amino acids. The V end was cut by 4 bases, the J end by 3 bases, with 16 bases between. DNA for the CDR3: TGTGCCAGCAGCTCCACAGGGAGGGGGTACTACAATGAGCAGTTCTTC. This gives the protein CASSSTGRGYYNEQFF.

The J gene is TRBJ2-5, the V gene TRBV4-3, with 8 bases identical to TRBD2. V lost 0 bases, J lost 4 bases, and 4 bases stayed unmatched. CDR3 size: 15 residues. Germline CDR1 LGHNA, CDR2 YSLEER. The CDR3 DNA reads TGCGCCAGCAGCCAAGATCCGGGAGGGGCAGAGACCCAGTACTTC. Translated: CASSQDPGGAETQYF.

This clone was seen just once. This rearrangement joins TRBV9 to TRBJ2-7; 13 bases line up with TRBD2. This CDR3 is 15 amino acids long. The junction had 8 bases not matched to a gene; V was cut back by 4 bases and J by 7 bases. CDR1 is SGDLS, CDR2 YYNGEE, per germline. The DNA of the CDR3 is TGTGCCAGCAGCTCAGGACTAGCGGGAGCCGGGGAGCAGTACTTC. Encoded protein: CASSSGLAGAGEQYF.

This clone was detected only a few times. The CDR3: CASSSGRAGQETQYF. In nucleotides, the CDR3 is TGTGCCAGCTCCAGCGGGAGGGCCGGGCAAGAGACCCAGTACTTC. The chain has TRBV6-5 and TRBJ2-5; 10 positions agree with TRBD2. Germline CDR1 reads MNHEY; CDR2 reads SVGAGI. The V and J ends lost 8 bases and 2 bases, in that order; junction bases with no gene match: 8. There are 15 residues in the CDR3.

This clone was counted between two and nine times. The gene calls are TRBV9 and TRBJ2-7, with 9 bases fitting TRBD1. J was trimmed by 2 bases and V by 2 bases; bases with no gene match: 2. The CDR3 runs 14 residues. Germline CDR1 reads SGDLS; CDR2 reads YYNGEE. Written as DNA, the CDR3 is TGTGCCAGCAGCGTTGGACAGGGGACCTACGAGCAGTACTTC. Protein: CASSVGQGTYEQYF.

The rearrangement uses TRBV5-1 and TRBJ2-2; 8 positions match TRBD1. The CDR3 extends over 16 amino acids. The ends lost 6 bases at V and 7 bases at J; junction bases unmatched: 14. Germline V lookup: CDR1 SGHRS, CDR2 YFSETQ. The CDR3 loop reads CASTLGGQGAGGELFF. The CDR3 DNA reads TGCGCCAGCACCCTCGGAGGACAGGGAGCGGGCGGGGAGCTGTTTTTT.

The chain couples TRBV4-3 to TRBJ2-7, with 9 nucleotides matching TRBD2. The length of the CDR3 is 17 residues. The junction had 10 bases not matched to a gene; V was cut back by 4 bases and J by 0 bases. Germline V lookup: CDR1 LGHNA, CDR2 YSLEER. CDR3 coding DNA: TGCGCCAGCAGCCGAGCCCCAGGACTAGCGAGCTCCTACGAGCAGTACTTC. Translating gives CASSRAPGLASSYEQYF.

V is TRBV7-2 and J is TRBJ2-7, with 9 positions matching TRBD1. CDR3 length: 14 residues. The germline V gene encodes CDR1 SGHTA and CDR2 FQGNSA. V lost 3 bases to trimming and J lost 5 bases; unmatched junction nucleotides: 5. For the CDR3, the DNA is TGTGCCAGCAGCTTGGGACAGGGAATCAACGAGCAGTACTTC. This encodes CASSLGQGINEQYF. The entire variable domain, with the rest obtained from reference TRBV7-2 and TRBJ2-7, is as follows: GAGVSQSPSNKVTEKGKDVELRCDPISGHTALYWYRQSLGQGLEFLIYFQGNSAPDKSGLPSDRFSAERTGGSVSTLTIQRTQQEDSAVYLCASSLGQGINEQYFGPGTRLTVT.

CDR3 nucleotide sequence: TGTGCCATCAGTGAAGGGCAGGGGGCCTACGAGCAGTACTTC. This codes for CAISEGQGAYEQYF. The V and J genes are TRBV10-3 and TRBJ2-7; 7 nucleotides match TRBD1. Germline V gene data show CDR1 as ENHRY and CDR2 as SYGVKD. This CDR3 has 14 residues. The J segment lost 2 bases and the V segment lost 3 bases, leaving 4 bases of the junction unmatched.

DNA for the CDR3: TGTGCCAGCAGGTCTCAGGGATCTGGAAACACCATATATTTT. Translating gives CASRSQGSGNTIYF. This chain connects TRBV28 to TRBJ1-3, with D possibly TRBD1 on 5 matching bases. The CDR3 is made up of 14 amino acids. Germline V gene data show CDR1 as MDHEN and CDR2 as SYDVKM. Deletions cut 6 bases from V and 1 base from J, with 10 bases between. Combining the CDR3 with reference TRBV28 and TRBJ1-3 gives the whole variable domain DVKVTQSSRYLVKRTGEKVFLECVQDMDHENMFWYRQDPGLGLRLIYFSYDVKMKEKGDIPEGYSVSREKKERFSLILESASTNQTSMYLCASRSQGSGNTIYFGEGSWLTVV.

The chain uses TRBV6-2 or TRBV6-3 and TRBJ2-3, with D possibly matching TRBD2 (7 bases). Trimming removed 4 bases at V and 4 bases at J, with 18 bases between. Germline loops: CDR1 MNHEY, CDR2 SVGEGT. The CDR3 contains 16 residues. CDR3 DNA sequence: TGTGCCAGCAGTTCCACCTGGGGGGGCCAGGCAGATACGCAGTATTTT. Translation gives CASSSTWGGQADTQYF.

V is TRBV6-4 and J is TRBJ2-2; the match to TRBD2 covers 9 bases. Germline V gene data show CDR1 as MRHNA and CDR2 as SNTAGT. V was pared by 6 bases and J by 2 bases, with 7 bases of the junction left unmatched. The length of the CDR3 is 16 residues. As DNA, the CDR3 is TGTGCCAGCAGAGAACTAGCGGGTTTTAACACCGGGGAGCTGTTTTTT. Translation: CASRELAGFNTGELFF.

In nucleotides, the CDR3 is TGTGCCAGCAGCCCAGCTGGGACAGGGGCTAGCACCATATATTTT. It codes for CASSPAGTGASTIYF. This chain joins TRBV2 and TRBJ1-3; TRBD1 aligns across 10 bases. Germline-derived CDR1 and CDR2 are SNHLY and FYNNEI. V was pared by 6 bases and J by 9 bases, with 11 bases of the junction left unmatched. The CDR3 covers 15 residues.

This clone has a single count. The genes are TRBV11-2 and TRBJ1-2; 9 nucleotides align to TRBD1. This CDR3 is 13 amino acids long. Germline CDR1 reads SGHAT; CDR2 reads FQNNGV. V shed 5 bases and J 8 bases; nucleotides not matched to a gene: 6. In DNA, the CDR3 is TGTGCCAGCAGCACCGGGACAGGGTCCGGCTACACCTTC. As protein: CASSTGTGSGYTF.

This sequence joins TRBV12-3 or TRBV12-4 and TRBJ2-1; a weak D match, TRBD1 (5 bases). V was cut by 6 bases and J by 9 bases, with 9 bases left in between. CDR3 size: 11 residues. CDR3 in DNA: TGTGCCAGCAGCCCCCAGGGTGAGCAGTTCTTC. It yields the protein CASSPQGEQFF.

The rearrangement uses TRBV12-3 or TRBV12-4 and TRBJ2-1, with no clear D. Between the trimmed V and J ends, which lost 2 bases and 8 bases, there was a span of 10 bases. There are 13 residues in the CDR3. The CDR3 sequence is CASSLLVLDEQFF. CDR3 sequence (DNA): TGTGCCAGCAGTTTATTAGTTCTGGATGAGCAGTTCTTC.

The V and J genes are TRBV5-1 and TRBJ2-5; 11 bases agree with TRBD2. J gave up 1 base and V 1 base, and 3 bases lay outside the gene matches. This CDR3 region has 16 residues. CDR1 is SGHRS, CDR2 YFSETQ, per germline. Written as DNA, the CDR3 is TGCGCCAGCAGCTTGACTAGCGGGAGTATCCAAGAGACCCAGTACTTC. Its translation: CASSLTSGSIQETQYF.

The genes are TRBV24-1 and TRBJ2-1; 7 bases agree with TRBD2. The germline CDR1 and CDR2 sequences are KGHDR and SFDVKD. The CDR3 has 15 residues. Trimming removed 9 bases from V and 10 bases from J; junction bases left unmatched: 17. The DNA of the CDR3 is TGTGCCACCTCACAAGCGGGGACGATCGGGTACGAGCAGTTCTTC. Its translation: CATSQAGTIGYEQFF.

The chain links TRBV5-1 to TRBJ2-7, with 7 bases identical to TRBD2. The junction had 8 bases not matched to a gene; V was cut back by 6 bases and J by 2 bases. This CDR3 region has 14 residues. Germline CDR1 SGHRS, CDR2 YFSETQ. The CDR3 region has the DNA TGCGCCAGCAAAAAGAGGGAGGGCCCCTACGAGCAGTACTTC. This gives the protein CASKKREGPYEQYF.